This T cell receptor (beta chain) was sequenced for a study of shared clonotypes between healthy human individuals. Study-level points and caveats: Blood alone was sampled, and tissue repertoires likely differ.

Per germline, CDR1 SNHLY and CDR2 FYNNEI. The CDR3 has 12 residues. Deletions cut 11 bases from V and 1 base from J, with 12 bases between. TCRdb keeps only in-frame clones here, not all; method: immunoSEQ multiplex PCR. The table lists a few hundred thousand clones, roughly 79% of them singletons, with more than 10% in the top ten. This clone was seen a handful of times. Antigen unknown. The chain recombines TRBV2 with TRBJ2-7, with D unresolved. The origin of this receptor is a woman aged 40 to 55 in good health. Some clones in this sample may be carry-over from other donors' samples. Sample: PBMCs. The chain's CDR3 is CAGLSVSYEQYF. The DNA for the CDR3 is TGTGCCGGCCTCTCCGTGTCCTACGAGCAGTACTTC.